This T cell receptor beta chain was sequenced in a study of identical twins. Using its own MiXCR run on the 5' RACE reads, TCRdb lists one record per CDR3 protein. The sample shows around 1.7 million distinct CDR3 sequences, around a third of them seen only once. Whole-study findings and limits: Cross-sectional statistics, not tracking of the same donors, supported the conclusions. Insertions were reduced in abundant cord blood beta clonotypes but not in memory repertoires. The models systematically underestimated how much out-of-frame TCR alpha was shared in monozygotic twins.

As for this clonotype: Its target is not known.

Everyone who donated was a healthy Caucasian. The sequence was obtained from a newborn girl in good health. The sequenced sample consisted of cord blood.

The CDR3 protein is CASSQVPGGGNNEQFF. In DNA form, the CDR3 reads TGTGCCAGCAGCCAAGTTCCGGGAGGGGGAAACAATGAGCAGTTCTTC. The chain employs TRBV4-2 and TRBJ2-1, with TRBD2 identical over 8 bases. The germline V gene encodes CDR1 LGHNA and CDR2 YNFKEQ. This CDR3 has 16 amino acids. Trimming took 1 base from V and 5 from J; bases not matched to a gene: 7.